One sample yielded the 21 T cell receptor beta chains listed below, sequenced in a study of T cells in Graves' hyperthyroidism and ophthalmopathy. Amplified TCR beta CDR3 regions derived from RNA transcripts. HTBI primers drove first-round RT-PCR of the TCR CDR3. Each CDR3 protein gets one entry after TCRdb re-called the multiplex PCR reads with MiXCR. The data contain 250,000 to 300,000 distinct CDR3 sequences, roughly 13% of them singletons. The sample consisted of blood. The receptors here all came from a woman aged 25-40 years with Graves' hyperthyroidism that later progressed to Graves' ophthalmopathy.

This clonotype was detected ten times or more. This CDR3 reads CASSPTMSGRWDEQFF. Written as DNA, the CDR3 is TGTGCCAGCAGTCCCACAATGAGCGGGAGATGGGATGAGCAGTTCTTC. The rearrangement links TRBV27 to TRBJ2-1; 8 positions match TRBD2. The germline V gene encodes CDR1 MNHEY and CDR2 SMNVEV (reference sequence). With 5 bases clipped from V and 8 bases from J, the junction kept 14 bases outside the gene matches. The CDR3 runs 16 residues.

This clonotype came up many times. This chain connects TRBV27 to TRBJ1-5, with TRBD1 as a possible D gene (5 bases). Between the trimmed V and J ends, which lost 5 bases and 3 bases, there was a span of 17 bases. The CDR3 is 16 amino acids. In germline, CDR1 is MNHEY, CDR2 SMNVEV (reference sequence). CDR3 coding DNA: TGTGCCAGCAGTCACCGGCAGGGCGGGTTCAATCAGCCCCAGCATTTT. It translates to CASSHRQGGFNQPQHF.

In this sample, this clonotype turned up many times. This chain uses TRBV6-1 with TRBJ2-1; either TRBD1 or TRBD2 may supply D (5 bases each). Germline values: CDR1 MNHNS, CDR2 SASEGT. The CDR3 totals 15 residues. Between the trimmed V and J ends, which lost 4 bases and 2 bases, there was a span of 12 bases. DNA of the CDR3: TGTGCCAGCAGTGCGGGACGAACGACCTACAATGAGCAGTTCTTC. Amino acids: CASSAGRTTYNEQFF.

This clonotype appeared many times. The CDR3 loop reads CASSLYQGVDNQPQHF. The DNA for the CDR3 is TGTGCCAGCAGTTTATACCAGGGGGTTGACAATCAGCCCCAGCATTTT. The chain couples TRBV28 to TRBJ1-5; 7 positions agree with TRBD1. The germline CDR1 and CDR2 sequences are MDHEN and SYDVKM. Trimming took 1 base from V and 3 from J; bases not matched to a gene: 6. The CDR3 spans 16 residues.

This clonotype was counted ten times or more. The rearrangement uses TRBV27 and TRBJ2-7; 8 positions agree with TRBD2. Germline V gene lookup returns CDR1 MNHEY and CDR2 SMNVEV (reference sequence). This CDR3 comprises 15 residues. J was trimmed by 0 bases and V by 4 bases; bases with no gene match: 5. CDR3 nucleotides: TGTGCCAGCAGTTCCCCTAGCGGGTCCTCCTACGAGCAGTACTTC. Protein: CASSSPSGSSYEQYF.

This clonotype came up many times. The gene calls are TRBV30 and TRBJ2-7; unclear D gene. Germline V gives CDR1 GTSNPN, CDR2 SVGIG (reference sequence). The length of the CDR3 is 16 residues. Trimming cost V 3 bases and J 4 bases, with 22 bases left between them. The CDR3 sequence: CAWRGRSGRTTYEQYF. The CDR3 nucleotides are TGTGCCTGGAGAGGGCGTAGTGGGCGCACCACATACGAGCAGTACTTC. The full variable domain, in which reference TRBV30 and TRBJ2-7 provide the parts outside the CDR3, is SQTIHQWPATLVQPVGSPLSLECTVEGTSNPNLYWYRQAAGRGLQLLFYSVGIGQISSEVPQNLSASRPQDRQFILSSKKLLLSDSGFYLCAWRGRSGRTTYEQYFGPGTRLTVT.

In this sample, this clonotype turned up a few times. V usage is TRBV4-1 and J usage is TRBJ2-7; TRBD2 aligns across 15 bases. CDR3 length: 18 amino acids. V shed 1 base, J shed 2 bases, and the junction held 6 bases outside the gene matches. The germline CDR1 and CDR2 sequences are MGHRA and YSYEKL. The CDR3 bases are TGCGCCAGCAGCCAAGTAGGACTAGCGGGAGGGGCAACCTACGAGCAGTACTTC. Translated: CASSQVGLAGGATYEQYF.

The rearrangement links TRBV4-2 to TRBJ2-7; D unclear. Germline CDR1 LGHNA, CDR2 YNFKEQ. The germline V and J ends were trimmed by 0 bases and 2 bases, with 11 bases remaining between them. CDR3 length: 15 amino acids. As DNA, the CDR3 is TGTGCCAGCAGCCAAGATCATGGAGCTACCTACGAGCAGTACTTC. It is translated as CASSQDHGATYEQYF.

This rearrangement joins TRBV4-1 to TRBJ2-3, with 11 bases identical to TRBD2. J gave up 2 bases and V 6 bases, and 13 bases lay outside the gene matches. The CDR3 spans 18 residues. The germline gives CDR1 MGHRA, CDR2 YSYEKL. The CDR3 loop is CASRHGPLAGGFTDTQYF. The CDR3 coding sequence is TGCGCCAGCAGGCACGGTCCTCTAGCGGGAGGTTTCACAGATACGCAGTATTTT.

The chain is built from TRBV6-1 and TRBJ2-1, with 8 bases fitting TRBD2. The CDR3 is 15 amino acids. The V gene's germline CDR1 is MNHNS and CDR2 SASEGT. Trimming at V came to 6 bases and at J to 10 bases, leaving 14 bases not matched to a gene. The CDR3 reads CASSSLGTRLREQFF. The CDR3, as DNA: TGTGCCAGCAGCTCCCTCGGGACTAGGTTGAGAGAGCAGTTCTTC.

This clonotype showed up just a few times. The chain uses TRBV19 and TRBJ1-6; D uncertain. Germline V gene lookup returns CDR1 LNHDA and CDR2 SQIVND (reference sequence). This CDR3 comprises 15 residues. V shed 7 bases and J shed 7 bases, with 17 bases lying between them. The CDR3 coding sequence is TGTGCCAGTAATACACCGACCCTATACAATTCACCCCTCCACTTT. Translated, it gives CASNTPTLYNSPLHF. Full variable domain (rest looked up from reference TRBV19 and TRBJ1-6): DGGITQSPKYLFRKEGQNVTLSCEQNLNHDAMYWYRQDPGQGLRLIYYSQIVNDFQKGDIAEGYSVSREKKESFPLTVTSAQKNPTAFYLCASNTPTLYNSPLHFGNGTRLTVT.

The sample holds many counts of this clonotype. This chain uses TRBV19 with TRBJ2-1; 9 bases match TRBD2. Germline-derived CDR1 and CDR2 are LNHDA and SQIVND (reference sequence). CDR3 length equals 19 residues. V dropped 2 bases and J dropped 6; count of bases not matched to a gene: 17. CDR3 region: CASSIFEREAYPPVNEQFF. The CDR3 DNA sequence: TGTGCCAGTAGTATATTTGAGCGGGAGGCCTATCCTCCTGTCAATGAGCAGTTCTTC.

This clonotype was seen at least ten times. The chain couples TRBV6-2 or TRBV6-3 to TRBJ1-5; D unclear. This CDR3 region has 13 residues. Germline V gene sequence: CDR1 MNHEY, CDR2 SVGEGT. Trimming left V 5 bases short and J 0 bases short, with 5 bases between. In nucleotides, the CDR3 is TGTGCCAGCAGTGACAATAGCAATCAGCCCCAGCATTTT. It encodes CASSDNSNQPQHF.

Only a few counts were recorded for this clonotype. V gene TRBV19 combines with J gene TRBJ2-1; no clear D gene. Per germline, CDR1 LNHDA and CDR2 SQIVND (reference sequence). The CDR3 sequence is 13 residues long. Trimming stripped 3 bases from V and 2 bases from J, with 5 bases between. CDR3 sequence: CASSMGTYNEQFF. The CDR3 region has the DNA TGTGCCAGTAGTATGGGCACCTACAATGAGCAGTTCTTC. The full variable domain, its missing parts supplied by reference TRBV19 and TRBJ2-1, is DGGITQSPKYLFRKEGQNVTLSCEQNLNHDAMYWYRQDPGQGLRLIYYSQIVNDFQKGDIAEGYSVSREKKESFPLTVTSAQKNPTAFYLCASSMGTYNEQFFGPGTRLTVL.

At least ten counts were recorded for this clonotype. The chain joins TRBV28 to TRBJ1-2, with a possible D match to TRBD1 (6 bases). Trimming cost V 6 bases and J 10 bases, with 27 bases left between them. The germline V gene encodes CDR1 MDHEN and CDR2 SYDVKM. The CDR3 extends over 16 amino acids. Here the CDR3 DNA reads TGTGCCAGCAGCTTCCTGTTAAGCGGGACACTGGAGGACTACACCTTC. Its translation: CASSFLLSGTLEDYTF.

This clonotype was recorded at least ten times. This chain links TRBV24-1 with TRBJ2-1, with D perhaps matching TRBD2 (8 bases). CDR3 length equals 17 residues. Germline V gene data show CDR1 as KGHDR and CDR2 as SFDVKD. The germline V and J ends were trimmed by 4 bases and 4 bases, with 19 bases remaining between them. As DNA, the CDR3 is TGTGCCACCAGTGACCCCAGGGGGAGCGGGAGTTACAATGAGCAGTTCTTC. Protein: CATSDPRGSGSYNEQFF.

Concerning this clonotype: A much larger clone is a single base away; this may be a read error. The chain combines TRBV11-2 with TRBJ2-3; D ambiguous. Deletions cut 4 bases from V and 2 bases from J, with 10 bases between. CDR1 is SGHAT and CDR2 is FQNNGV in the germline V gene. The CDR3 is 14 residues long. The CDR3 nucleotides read TGTGCCAGCAGCTCCCTAGAACTCACAGATACGCAGTATTTT. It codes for CASSSLELTDTQYF.

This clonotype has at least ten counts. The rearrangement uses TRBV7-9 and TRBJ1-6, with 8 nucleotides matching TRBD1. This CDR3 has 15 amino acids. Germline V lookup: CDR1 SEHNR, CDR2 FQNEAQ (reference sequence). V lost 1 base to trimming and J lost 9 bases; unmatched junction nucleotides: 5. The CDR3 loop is CASSLEDRVASPLHF. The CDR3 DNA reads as TGTGCCAGCAGCTTAGAGGACAGGGTGGCTTCACCCCTCCACTTT.

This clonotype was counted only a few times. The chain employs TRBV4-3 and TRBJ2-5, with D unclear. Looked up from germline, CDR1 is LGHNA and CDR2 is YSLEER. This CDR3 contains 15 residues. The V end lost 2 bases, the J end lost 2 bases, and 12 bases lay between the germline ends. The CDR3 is CASSQYSDGQETQYF. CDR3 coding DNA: TGCGCCAGCAGCCAATATTCAGACGGACAAGAGACCCAGTACTTC.

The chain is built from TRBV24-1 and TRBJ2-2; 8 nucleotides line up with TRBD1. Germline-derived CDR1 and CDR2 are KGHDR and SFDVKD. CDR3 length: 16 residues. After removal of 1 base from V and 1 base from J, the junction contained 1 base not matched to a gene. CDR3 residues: CATSDLGQGNTGELFF. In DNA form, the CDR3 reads TGTGCCACCAGTGATTTAGGACAGGGGAACACCGGGGAGCTGTTTTTT.

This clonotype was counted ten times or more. The DNA for the CDR3 is TGCAGCGTTGCCCCTGCGGGGGCAACTGAAGCTTTCTTT. Translated, it gives CSVAPAGATEAFF. This sequence joins TRBV29-1 and TRBJ1-1; D is perhaps TRBD1 (6 bases). Germline loops: CDR1 SQVTM, CDR2 ANQGSEA. This CDR3 comprises 13 residues. Trimming shortened V by 4 bases and J by 5 bases, and 14 bases separated the two germline ends.